Below are 25 T cell receptor beta chains sequenced from a single sample in a study of PD-1 blockade in classical Hodgkin lymphoma. Noted time point: newly diagnosed, previously untreated cHL patient sample. Researchers report purifying CD4+ T cells from thawed PBMCs by magnetic negative selection. Repertoires were generated with immunoSEQ multiplex PCR, while TCRdb's copy carries only in-frame clones and drops some. The sample consists of tens of thousands of clones, approximately 91% of them appearing once. Sample: CD4+ T cells from blood. The receptor set was obtained from a human donor with classical Hodgkin lymphoma.

V usage is TRBV18 and J usage is TRBJ2-2, with D unclear. The CDR3 runs to 14 residues. Trimming shortened V by 8 bases and J by 3 bases, and 13 bases separated the two germline ends. Looked up from germline, CDR1 is KGHSH and CDR2 is LQKENI. CDR3 sequence: CASLVGIDTGELFF. The CDR3 coding sequence is TGTGCCAGCCTTGTAGGGATCGACACCGGGGAGCTGTTTTTT.

The rearrangement joins TRBV18 to TRBJ1-2, with no clear D. The V and J ends lost 1 base and 8 bases respectively, with 20 bases between them. The CDR3 sequence is 16 residues long. In germline, CDR1 is KGHSH, CDR2 LQKENI. The CDR3 spells CASSPQAIGVAGGYTF. In DNA form, the CDR3 reads TGTGCCAGCTCACCACAAGCGATCGGGGTAGCGGGGGGCTACACCTTC.

DNA for the CDR3: TGTGCCACCAGCAGAGTACAGGGGTCCACTGAAGCTTTCTTT. It translates to CATSRVQGSTEAFF. J is TRBJ1-1 and V is TRBV15; the match to TRBD1 covers 7 bases. Germline lookup yields CDR1 LNHNV and CDR2 YYDKDF (reference sequence). This CDR3 spans 14 amino acids. Trimming removed 1 base from V and 4 bases from J; junction bases left unmatched: 3.

CDR3 residues: CASSQAGMATDTQYF. The CDR3 nucleotides are TGTGCCAGCAGCCAAGCTGGAATGGCCACAGATACGCAGTATTTT. The rearrangement joins TRBV4-2 to TRBJ2-3; D unclear. CDR3 size: 15 residues. V was trimmed by 1 base and J by 2 bases, leaving 10 bases between them. Germline V gene data show CDR1 as LGHNA and CDR2 as YNFKEQ.

The chain is built from TRBV5-1 and TRBJ2-5; unclear D gene. This CDR3 contains 12 residues. Germline V gene lookup returns CDR1 SGHRS and CDR2 YFSETQ. Trimming shortened V by 3 bases and J by 2 bases, and 5 bases separated the two germline ends. The CDR3 region has the DNA TGCGCCAGCAGCTCGCTTCAAGAGACCCAGTACTTC. Amino acids: CASSSLQETQYF.

The rearrangement uses TRBV11-2 and TRBJ1-1, with D unclear. CDR3 size: 15 residues. Trimming took 4 bases from V and 1 from J, leaving 13 bases between them. Germline CDR1 reads SGHAT; CDR2 reads FQNNGV. The CDR3: CASSSLAGSNTEAFF. The CDR3 DNA sequence: TGTGCCAGCAGCTCCCTAGCAGGATCGAACACTGAAGCTTTCTTT. The variable domain in full, with the rest retrieved from reference TRBV11-2 and TRBJ1-1, is EAGVAQSPRYKIIEKRQSVAFWCNPISGHATLYWYQQILGQGPKLLIQFQNNGVVDDSQLPKDRFSAERLKGVDSTLKIQPAKLEDSAVYLCASSSLAGSNTEAFFGQGTRLTVV.

This chain uses TRBV18 with TRBJ1-3; D may be TRBD1 (5 bases). This CDR3 contains 18 residues. CDR1 and CDR2 (germline): KGHSH, LQKENI. Trimming left V 2 bases short and J 0 bases short, with 17 bases between. The CDR3 reads CASSPDVWGDPSGNTIYF. CDR3 nucleotide sequence: TGTGCCAGCTCACCAGACGTATGGGGGGACCCCTCTGGAAACACCATATATTTT.

This sequence joins TRBV4-2 and TRBJ2-7; 11 nucleotides align to TRBD1. The J segment lost 3 bases and the V segment lost 0 bases, leaving 7 bases of the junction unmatched. The CDR3 runs to 17 residues. Germline CDR1 reads LGHNA; CDR2 reads YNFKEQ. The chain's CDR3 is CASSQDRDRGAGYEQYF. DNA for the CDR3: TGTGCCAGCAGCCAAGATAGGGACAGGGGGGCCGGCTACGAGCAGTACTTC.

This rearrangement joins TRBV30 to TRBJ2-7; 10 nucleotides match TRBD1. The V and J ends lost 2 bases and 3 bases, in that order; junction bases with no gene match: 4. Germline CDR1 GTSNPN, CDR2 SVGIG (reference sequence). CDR3 length equals 14 residues. As DNA, the CDR3 is TGTGCCTGGAGTAGGACAGGGGGAGGCTACGAGCAGTACTTC. This codes for CAWSRTGGGYEQYF.

J is TRBJ1-2 and V is TRBV9; the D gene is possibly TRBD1 (6 bases). CDR1 is SGDLS and CDR2 is YYNGEE in the germline V gene. This CDR3 contains 15 residues. V lost 3 bases to trimming and J lost 7 bases, with 19 bases between them. The CDR3 coding sequence is TGTGCCAGCAGCGCTGGAGGGGGGAAGGATACTGGCTACACCTTC. Translated: CASSAGGGKDTGYTF.

There are a few counts of this clone. Here the CDR3 reads CASSQEQPSLAGGRTGELFF. CDR3 nucleotide sequence: TGCGCCAGCAGCCAAGAACAGCCCTCTCTAGCGGGGGGAAGGACCGGGGAGCTGTTTTTT. V and J are TRBV4-1 and TRBJ2-2, with TRBD2 identical over 11 bases. With V trimmed by 0 bases and J by 5 bases, 14 bases remained unmatched. This CDR3 comprises 20 residues. In germline, CDR1 is MGHRA, CDR2 YSYEKL.

The chain is built from TRBV19 and TRBJ2-5; weak D call: TRBD2 (6 bases). Germline V gene data show CDR1 as LNHDA and CDR2 as SQIVND (reference sequence). Deletions cut 2 bases from V and 5 bases from J, with 12 bases between. The CDR3 sequence is 14 residues long. CDR3 region: CASSIMGGRETQYF. The CDR3 nucleotides are TGTGCCAGTAGTATAATGGGAGGCCGGGAGACCCAGTACTTC.

The J gene is TRBJ1-2, the V gene TRBV6-1, with a tentative D call TRBD1 (5 bases). Germline V lookup: CDR1 MNHNS, CDR2 SASEGT. Trimming cost V 1 base and J 8 bases, with 14 bases left between them. This CDR3 region has 14 residues. The CDR3 nucleotides read TGTGCCAGCAGTGAAGGCGGAGCAGGGAAGGGCTACACCTTC. Its protein is CASSEGGAGKGYTF.

The chain carries TRBV28 and TRBJ2-3, with 7 bases lining up with TRBD2. J gave up 0 bases and V 5 bases, and 8 bases lay outside the gene matches. The CDR3 has 16 amino acids. The V gene's germline CDR1 is MDHEN and CDR2 SYDVKM. The CDR3 reads CASSTSSGESTDTQYF. CDR3 sequence (DNA): TGTGCCAGCAGTACTTCTAGCGGAGAAAGCACAGATACGCAGTATTTT.

V is TRBV7-9 and J is TRBJ2-1; no firm D call. Looked up from germline, CDR1 is SEHNR and CDR2 is FQNEAQ (reference sequence). This CDR3 is built from 14 residues. The germline V and J ends were trimmed by 5 bases and 8 bases, with 16 bases remaining between them. The CDR3 DNA sequence: TGTGCCAGCAGCCCCCGGGTGGGGATGTATGAGCAGTTCTTC. It encodes CASSPRVGMYEQFF.

CDR3 DNA sequence: TGTGCCAGCAGCGTACGGGGGGGAGACACCGGGGAGCTGTTTTTT. Protein product: CASSVRGGDTGELFF. The rearrangement links TRBV9 to TRBJ2-2; TRBD2 matches 8 bases. There are 15 residues in the CDR3. Germline trimming cut 1 base from V and 3 bases from J; bases unmatched to any gene: 2. Germline V gene lookup returns CDR1 SGDLS and CDR2 YYNGEE.

This clone was picked up a small number of times. CDR3 residues: CASSIQGLAGSPLHF. The CDR3 DNA is TGTGCCAGCAGTATACAGGGTCTCGCCGGTTCACCCCTCCACTTT. The chain recombines TRBV2 with TRBJ1-6; D may be TRBD1 (6 bases). The germline V and J ends were trimmed by 5 bases and 9 bases, with 17 bases remaining between them. The CDR3 sequence is 15 residues long. Germline values: CDR1 SNHLY, CDR2 FYNNEI.

This clone was picked up a small number of times. This chain joins TRBV4-3 and TRBJ1-5; D uncertain. The CDR3 sequence is 14 residues long. The V gene's germline CDR1 is LGHNA and CDR2 YSLEER. Trimming removed 4 bases at V and 1 base at J, with 8 bases between. The CDR3 DNA reads as TGCGCCAGCAGCCCCTTCGTAAGCAATCAGCCCCAGCATTTT. It is translated as CASSPFVSNQPQHF.

The chain recombines TRBV5-4 with TRBJ2-3; TRBD2 is a possible D gene (5 bases). The V gene's germline CDR1 is SGHNT and CDR2 YYREEE (reference sequence). The germline V and J ends were trimmed by 1 base and 3 bases, with 12 bases remaining between them. The CDR3 has 15 amino acids. The CDR3 DNA reads as TGTGCCAGCAGCTTGTCCCTAGCTGATACAGATACGCAGTATTTT. Residues: CASSLSLADTDTQYF.

This chain connects TRBV6-1 to TRBJ2-7, with 14 bases aligning to TRBD2. The germline V gene encodes CDR1 MNHNS and CDR2 SASEGT. The CDR3 is made up of 15 amino acids. The junction had 4 bases not matched to a gene; V was cut back by 5 bases and J by 4 bases. The CDR3 region is CASSPGLAGGYEQYF. The CDR3 nucleotides are TGTGCCAGCAGTCCCGGACTAGCGGGAGGTTACGAGCAGTACTTC.

This clone appeared once. This chain uses TRBV5-6 with TRBJ2-3; TRBD2 matches at 8 bases. In germline, CDR1 is SGHDT, CDR2 YYEEEE. CDR3 length: 17 amino acids. After removal of 4 bases from V and 2 bases from J, the junction contained 12 bases not matched to a gene. CDR3 protein: CASSPPIPSGHTDTQYF. CDR3 nucleotide sequence: TGTGCCAGCAGCCCACCTATCCCTAGCGGGCACACAGATACGCAGTATTTT.

This clone appeared once. This chain joins TRBV11-2 and TRBJ2-1, with 12 nucleotides matching TRBD2. The CDR3 sequence is 14 residues long. V lost 4 bases to trimming and J lost 9 bases; unmatched junction nucleotides: 4. Germline V gene data show CDR1 as SGHAT and CDR2 as FQNNGV. DNA of the CDR3: TGTGCCAGCAGCTCGACTAGCGGGAGTGGTGAGCAGTTCTTC. Its translation: CASSSTSGSGEQFF. The full variable domain, completed using reference TRBV11-2 and TRBJ2-1, is EAGVAQSPRYKIIEKRQSVAFWCNPISGHATLYWYQQILGQGPKLLIQFQNNGVVDDSQLPKDRFSAERLKGVDSTLKIQPAKLEDSAVYLCASSSTSGSGEQFFGPGTRLTVL.

The chain couples TRBV6-5 to TRBJ1-1, with D unresolved. Between the trimmed V and J ends, which lost 6 bases and 7 bases, there was a span of 21 bases. Germline CDR1 MNHEY, CDR2 SVGAGI. This CDR3 is built from 15 residues. CDR3 coding DNA: TGTGCCAGCAGCTTGAAACGGATCGGTGGGATTGAAGCTTTCTTT. Its translation: CASSLKRIGGIEAFF.

This clone has only a few counts. The CDR3 DNA follows: TGTGCCAGCTCACCAAGAAAGACAGGCCGCACTGAAGCTTTCTTT. As protein: CASSPRKTGRTEAFF. This chain connects TRBV18 to TRBJ1-1; D is possibly TRBD1 (6 bases). The V and J ends lost 2 bases and 4 bases respectively, with 14 bases between them. The CDR3 totals 15 residues. Germline V gives CDR1 KGHSH, CDR2 LQKENI.

The CDR3 region has the DNA TGTGCCAGCAGCTTAGCGCCGGGGGCGGGAGGCTACACCTTC. It specifies CASSLAPGAGGYTF. The V gene is TRBV7-8, the J gene TRBJ1-2; weak D call: TRBD1 (6 bases). CDR1 SGHVS and CDR2 FQNEAQ come from the germline V gene. The CDR3 runs 14 residues. Trimming took 0 bases from V and 8 from J, leaving 13 bases between them.